One TCR beta chain is described in this entry. Study processing details: Nucleated cell number was recorded as an estimate derived from reference gene primer amplification. Sequencing used immunoSEQ multiplex PCR; TCRdb keeps in-frame clones, though not all of them. D and trimming were read from the DNA, whereas the V and J calls and clone size are those reported in that table. The repertoire includes approximately 82,000 clones, around 89% of them detected once, and 0.9% to 1.5% sits in the top ten. Ages ranged from about 18 to 90 years, with residence in around 24 US areas. Clinical history reported by participants formed the basis on which cohorts were assigned. This entry belongs to a study of blood T cell repertoires in COVID-19. Across the study: The cDNA or gDNA used as material had been derived from T cells, B-cell-depleted T cells, or PBMCs.

The CDR3 spans 13 residues. The V end lost 5 bases, the J end lost 3 bases, and 11 bases lay between the germline ends. The V gene's germline CDR1 is SGDLS and CDR2 YYNGEE. The specimen was PBMCs or T cells enriched from blood (not recorded which). The clonotype originates from a woman between 50 and 59 years old with acute COVID-19. The chain employs TRBV9 and TRBJ1-1; D might be TRBD1 (6 bases). The CDR3, as DNA: TGTGCCAGCAGTACAGGGCGTTACACTGAAGCTTTCTTT. This translates into CASSTGRYTEAFF. Variable domain in full (rest from reference TRBV9 and TRBJ1-1): DSGVTQTPKHLITATGQRVTLRCSPRSGDLSVYWYQQSLDQGLQFLIQYYNGEERAKGNILERFSAQQFPDLHSELNLSSLELGDSALYFCASSTGRYTEAFFGQGTRLTVV.